The clone carrying this TCR beta chain was counted at least ten times. MiXCR was run by TCRdb on the RT-PCR reads, yielding one entry per CDR3 protein. This table has approximately 720,000 distinct CDR3 sequences, 12% to 15% appearing once. V gave up 0 bases and J gave up 3 bases; unmatched junction bases: 9. The length of the CDR3 is 18 residues. CDR1 is LGHNA and CDR2 is YSLEER in the germline V gene. The TCR sequence derives from a female donor in good health, serving as a healthy control. The chain has TRBV4-3 and TRBJ2-7; 12 nucleotides match TRBD2. Sequencing input: memory CD4+ T cells from blood. CDR3 DNA sequence: TGCGCCAGCAGCCAAGATCTCCCGGCTAGCGGGAGGGACTACGAGCAGTACTTC. Translated, it gives CASSQDLPASGRDYEQYF.